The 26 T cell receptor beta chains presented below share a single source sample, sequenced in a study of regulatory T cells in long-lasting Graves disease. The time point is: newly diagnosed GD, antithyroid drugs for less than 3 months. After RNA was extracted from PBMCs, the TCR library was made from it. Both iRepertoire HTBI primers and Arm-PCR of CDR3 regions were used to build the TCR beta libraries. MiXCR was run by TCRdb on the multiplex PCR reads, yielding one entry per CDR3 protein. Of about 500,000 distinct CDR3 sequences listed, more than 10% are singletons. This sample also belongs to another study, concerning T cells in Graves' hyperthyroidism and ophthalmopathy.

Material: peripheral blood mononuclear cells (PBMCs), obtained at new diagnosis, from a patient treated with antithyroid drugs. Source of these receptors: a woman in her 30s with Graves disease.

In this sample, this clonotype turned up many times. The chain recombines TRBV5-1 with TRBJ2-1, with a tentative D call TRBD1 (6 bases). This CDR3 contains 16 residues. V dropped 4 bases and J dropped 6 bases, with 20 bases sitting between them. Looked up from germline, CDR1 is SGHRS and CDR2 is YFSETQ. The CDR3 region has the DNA TGCGCCAGCAGCCCCCTCACAGGGTGGAGTGCCAATGAGCAGTTCTTC. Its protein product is CASSPLTGWSANEQFF.

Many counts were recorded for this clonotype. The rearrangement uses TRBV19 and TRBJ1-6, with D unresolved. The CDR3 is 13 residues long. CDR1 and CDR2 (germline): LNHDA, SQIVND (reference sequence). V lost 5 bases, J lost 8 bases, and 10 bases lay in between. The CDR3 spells CASSVAEYSPLHF. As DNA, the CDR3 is TGTGCCAGTAGTGTGGCGGAGTATTCACCCCTCCACTTT.

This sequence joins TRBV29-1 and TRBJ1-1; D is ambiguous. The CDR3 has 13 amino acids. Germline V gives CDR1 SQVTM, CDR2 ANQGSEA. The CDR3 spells CWSSPLRGTEAFF. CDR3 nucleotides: TGCTGGTCGAGCCCCCTAAGAGGGACTGAAGCTTTCTTT.

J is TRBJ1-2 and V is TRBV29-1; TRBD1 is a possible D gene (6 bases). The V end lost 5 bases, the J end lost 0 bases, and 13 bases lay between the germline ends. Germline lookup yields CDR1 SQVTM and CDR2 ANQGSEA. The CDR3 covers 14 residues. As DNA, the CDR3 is TGCAGCGTTCCGGGGGCTGGGTCTAACTATGGCTACACCTTC. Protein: CSVPGAGSNYGYTF.

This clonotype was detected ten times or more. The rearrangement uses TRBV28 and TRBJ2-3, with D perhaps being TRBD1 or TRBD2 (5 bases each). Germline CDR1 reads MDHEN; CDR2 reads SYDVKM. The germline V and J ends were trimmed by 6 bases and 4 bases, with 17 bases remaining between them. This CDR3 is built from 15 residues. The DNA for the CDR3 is TGTGCCAGCAGCGCTGGGGGAACTATGTCAGATACGCAGTATTTT. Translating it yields CASSAGGTMSDTQYF. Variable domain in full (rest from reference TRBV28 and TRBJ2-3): DVKVTQSSRYLVKRTGEKVFLECVQDMDHENMFWYRQDPGLGLRLIYFSYDVKMKEKGDIPEGYSVSREKKERFSLILESASTNQTSMYLCASSAGGTMSDTQYFGPGTRLTVL.

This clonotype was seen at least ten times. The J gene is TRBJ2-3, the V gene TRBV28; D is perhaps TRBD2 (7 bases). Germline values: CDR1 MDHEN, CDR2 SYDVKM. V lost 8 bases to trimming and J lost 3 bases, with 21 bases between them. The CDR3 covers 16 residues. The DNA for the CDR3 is TGTGCCAGCGGGGGGGACACCGGGTTGGAGACAGATACGCAGTATTTT. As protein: CASGGDTGLETDTQYF.

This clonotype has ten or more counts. The CDR3 bases are TGTGCCAGCAATATACGAAGCACAGATACGCAGTATTTT. This sequence encodes CASNIRSTDTQYF. V gene TRBV2 combines with J gene TRBJ2-3; D gene ambiguous. The CDR3 contains 13 residues. Germline-derived CDR1 and CDR2 are SNHLY and FYNNEI. Trimming cost V 7 bases and J 0 bases, with 8 bases left between them.

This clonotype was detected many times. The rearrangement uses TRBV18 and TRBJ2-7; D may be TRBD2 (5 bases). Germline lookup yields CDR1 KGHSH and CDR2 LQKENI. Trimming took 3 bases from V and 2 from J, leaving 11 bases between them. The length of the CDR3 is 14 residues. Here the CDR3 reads CASSPDSLTYEQYF. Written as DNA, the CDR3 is TGTGCCAGCTCACCGGACTCCCTAACCTACGAGCAGTACTTC.

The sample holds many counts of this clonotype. The CDR3 nucleotides read TGTGCCAGTAGTATCGGACGGGGGACGGATGGCTACACCTTC. It yields the protein CASSIGRGTDGYTF. The chain couples TRBV19 to TRBJ1-2, with a weak D call TRBD1 (5 bases). The CDR3 covers 14 residues. Germline V CDR1 and CDR2: LNHDA, SQIVND (reference sequence). V was cut by 3 bases and J by 6 bases, with 14 bases left in between.

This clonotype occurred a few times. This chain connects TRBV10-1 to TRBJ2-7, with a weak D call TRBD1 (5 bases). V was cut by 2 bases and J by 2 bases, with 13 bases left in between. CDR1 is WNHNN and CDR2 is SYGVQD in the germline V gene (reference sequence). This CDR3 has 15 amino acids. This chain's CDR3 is CASSETGIPPYEQYF. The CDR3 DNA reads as TGCGCCAGCAGTGAGACAGGTATTCCTCCCTACGAGCAGTACTTC.

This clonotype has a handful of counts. The CDR3 loop is CASRRPGRTEANYGYTF. The CDR3 nucleotides are TGTGCCAGCAGGCGTCCGGGCCGGACGGAAGCTAACTATGGCTACACCTTC. The chain joins TRBV6-2 or TRBV6-3 to TRBJ1-2; D is unresolved. Trimming stripped 6 bases from V and 0 bases from J, with 20 bases between. This CDR3 has 17 amino acids. The germline V gene has CDR1 MNHEY and CDR2 SVGEGT.

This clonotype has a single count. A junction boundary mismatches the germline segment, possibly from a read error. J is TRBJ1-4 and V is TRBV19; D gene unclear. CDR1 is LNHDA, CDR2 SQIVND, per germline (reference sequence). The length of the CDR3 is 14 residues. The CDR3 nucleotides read TGTGCCAGTAGTATCGGCGGATATAATAAAAAACTGTTTTTT. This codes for CASSIGGYNKKLFF. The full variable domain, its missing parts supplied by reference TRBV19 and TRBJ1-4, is DGGITQSPKYLFRKEGQNVTLSCEQNLNHDAMYWYRQDPGQGLRLIYYSQIVNDFQKGDIAEGYSVSREKKESFPLTVTSAQKNPTAFYLCASSIGGYNKKLFFGSGTQLSVL.

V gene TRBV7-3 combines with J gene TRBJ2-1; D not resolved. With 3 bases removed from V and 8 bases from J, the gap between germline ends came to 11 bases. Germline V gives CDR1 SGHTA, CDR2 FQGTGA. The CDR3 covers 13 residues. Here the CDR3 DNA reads TGTGCCAGCAGCTTGTGGCTCTTCGATGAGCAGTTCTTC. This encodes CASSLWLFDEQFF.

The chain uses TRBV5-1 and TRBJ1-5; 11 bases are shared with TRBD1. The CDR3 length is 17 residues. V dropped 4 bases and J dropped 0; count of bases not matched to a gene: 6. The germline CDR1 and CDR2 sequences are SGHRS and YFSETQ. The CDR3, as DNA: TGCGCCAGCAGCCTAGGGACAGGGGGTTCTAGCAATCAGCCCCAGCATTTT. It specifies CASSLGTGGSSNQPQHF.

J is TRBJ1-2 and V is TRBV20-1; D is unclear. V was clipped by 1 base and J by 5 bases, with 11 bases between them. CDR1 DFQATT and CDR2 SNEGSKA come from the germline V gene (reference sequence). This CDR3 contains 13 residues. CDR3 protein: CSARATPPYGYTF. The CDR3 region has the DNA TGCAGTGCTAGAGCTACACCACCTTATGGCTACACCTTC.

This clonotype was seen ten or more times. The CDR3 DNA reads TGTGCCAGCATGCGGGGGGGGCTGGATGGCTACACCTTC. Protein sequence: CASMRGGLDGYTF. The chain joins TRBV6-1 to TRBJ1-2, with a possible D match to TRBD1 (6 bases). Looked up from germline, CDR1 is MNHNS and CDR2 is SASEGT. The CDR3 is made up of 13 amino acids. The V and J ends lost 7 bases and 6 bases respectively, with 15 bases between them.

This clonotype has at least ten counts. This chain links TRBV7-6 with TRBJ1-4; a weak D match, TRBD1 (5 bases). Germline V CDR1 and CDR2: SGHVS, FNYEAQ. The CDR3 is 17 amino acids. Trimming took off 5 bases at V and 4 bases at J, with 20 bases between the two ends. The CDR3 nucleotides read TGTGCCAGCAGCCCGCTCTTGGGCCCAGGGATTAATGAAAAACTGTTTTTT. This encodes CASSPLLGPGINEKLFF.

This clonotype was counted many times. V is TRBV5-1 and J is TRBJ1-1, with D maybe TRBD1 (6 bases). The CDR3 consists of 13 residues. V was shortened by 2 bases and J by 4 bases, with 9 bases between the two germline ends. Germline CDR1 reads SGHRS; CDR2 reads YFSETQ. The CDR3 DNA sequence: TGCGCCAGCAGCTTTGGACAGTTCACTGAAGCTTTCTTT. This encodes CASSFGQFTEAFF.

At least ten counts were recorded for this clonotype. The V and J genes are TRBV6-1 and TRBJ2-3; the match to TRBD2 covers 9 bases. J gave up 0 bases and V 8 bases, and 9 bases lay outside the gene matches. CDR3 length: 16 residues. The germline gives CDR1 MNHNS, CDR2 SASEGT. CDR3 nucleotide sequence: TGTGCCAGCTTAAGAATGGCGGGAGGGAGCACAGATACGCAGTATTTT. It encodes CASLRMAGGSTDTQYF.

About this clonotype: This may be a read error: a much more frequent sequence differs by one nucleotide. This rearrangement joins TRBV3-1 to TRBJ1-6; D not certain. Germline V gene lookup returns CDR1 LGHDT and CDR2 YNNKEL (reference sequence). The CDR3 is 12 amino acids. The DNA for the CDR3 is TGTGGCAGCAGCCAACGGAATTCACCCCTCCACTTT. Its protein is CGSSQRNSPLHF.

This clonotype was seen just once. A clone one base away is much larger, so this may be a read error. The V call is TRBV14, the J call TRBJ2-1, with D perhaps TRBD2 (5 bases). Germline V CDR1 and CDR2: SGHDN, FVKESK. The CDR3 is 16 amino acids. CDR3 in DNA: TGTGCCAGCAGCCAAGGGCTCGAGCGGATTTACAATGAGAAGTTCTTC. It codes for CASSQGLERIYNEKFF.

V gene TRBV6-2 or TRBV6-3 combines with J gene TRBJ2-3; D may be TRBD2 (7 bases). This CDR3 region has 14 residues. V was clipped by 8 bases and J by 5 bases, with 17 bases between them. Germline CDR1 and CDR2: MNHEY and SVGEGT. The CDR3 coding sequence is TGTGCCAGCTCCCTTTCGGGGGGCCGAGATACGCAGTATTTT. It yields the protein CASSLSGGRDTQYF.

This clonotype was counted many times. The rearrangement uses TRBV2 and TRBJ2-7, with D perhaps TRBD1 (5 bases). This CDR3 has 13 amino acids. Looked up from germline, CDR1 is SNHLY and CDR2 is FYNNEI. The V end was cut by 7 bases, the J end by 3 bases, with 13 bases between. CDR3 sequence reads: CASIGDSYYEQYF. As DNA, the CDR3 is TGTGCCAGCATCGGTGACAGCTACTACGAGCAGTACTTC.

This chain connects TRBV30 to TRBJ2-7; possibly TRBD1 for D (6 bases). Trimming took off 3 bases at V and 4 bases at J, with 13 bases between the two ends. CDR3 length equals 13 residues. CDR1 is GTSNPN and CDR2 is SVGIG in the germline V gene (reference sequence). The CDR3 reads CAWREQGGYEQYF. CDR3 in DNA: TGTGCCTGGAGGGAACAGGGCGGGTACGAGCAGTACTTC.

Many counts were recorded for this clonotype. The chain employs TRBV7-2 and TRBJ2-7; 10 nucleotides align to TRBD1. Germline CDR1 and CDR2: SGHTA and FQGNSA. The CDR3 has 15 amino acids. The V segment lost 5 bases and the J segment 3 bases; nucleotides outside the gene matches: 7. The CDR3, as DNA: TGTGCCAGCAGCCTGGACAGGGGGGCCTACTACGAGCAGTACTTC. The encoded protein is CASSLDRGAYYEQYF.

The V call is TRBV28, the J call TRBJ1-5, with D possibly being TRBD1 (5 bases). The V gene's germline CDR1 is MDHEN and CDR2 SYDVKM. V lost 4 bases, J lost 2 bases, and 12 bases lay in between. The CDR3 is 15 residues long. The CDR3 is CASSWRGGGNQPQHF. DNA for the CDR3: TGTGCCAGCAGTTGGCGGGGAGGGGGCAATCAGCCCCAGCATTTT.